This is a list of T cell receptor beta chains from one sample in a study of T-cell memory formation after mild COVID-19. From the 5' RACE reads, TCRdb called clonotypes with MiXCR, one entry per CDR3 protein. The table includes hundreds of thousands of distinct CDR3 sequences, approximately 19% detected once. Sequencing was done on a sample of PBMCs or a T cell subset sorted from them (not recorded which). The receptor source for this set is an adult woman who had mild COVID-19 (a few samples of this study predate the infection). Cell type and time point are not known. The CDR3 runs from the conserved cysteine through the conserved F or W. The order of the fields is clone size, J gene, D gene, V gene, CDR3 protein, CDR3 DNA. D genes are given only for firm matches. The size field is filled for only some rows; it gives once, few, many or a size class.

NA,TRBJ2-7,NA,TRBV20-1,CSASGGTVTYEQYF,TGCAGTGCTTCCGGCGGGACTGTTACCTACGAGCAGTACTTC
NA,TRBJ2-3,NA,TRBV4-3,CASSQGGTTSTDTQYF,TGCGCCAGCAGCCAAGGCGGGACCACTAGCACAGATACGCAGTATTTT
NA,TRBJ2-1,TRBD1,TRBV6-2/TRBV6-3,CASSRQGFDEQFF,TGTGCCAGCAGTAGACAGGGTTTCGATGAGCAGTTCTTC
NA,TRBJ1-2,NA,TRBV6-6,CASSLLGAGLNYGYTF,TGTGCCAGCAGCCTCCTTGGTGCAGGCCTTAACTATGGCTACACCTTC
NA,TRBJ2-1,NA,TRBV24-1,CATSDAGVPGTNEQFF,TGTGCCACCAGTGATGCAGGGGTACCGGGAACCAATGAGCAGTTCTTC
few,TRBJ1-1,NA,TRBV7-2,CASNYNAGVSTEAFF,TGTGCCAGCAACTATAACGCGGGGGTGTCGACTGAAGCTTTCTTT
few,TRBJ1-1,NA,TRBV29-1,CSVCRGSNTEAFF,TGCAGCGTTTGCAGGGGATCGAACACTGAAGCTTTCTTT
once,TRBJ2-3,NA,TRBV24-1,CATGGLTDTQYF,TGTGCCACCGGGGGGCTCACAGATACGCAGTATTTT
NA,TRBJ2-3,TRBD2,TRBV24-1,CATSDSQVGLAGDTQYF,TGTGCCACCAGTGATTCTCAAGTGGGACTAGCGGGAGATACGCAGTATTTT
NA,TRBJ2-1,TRBD2,TRBV15,CATSRDWGGFYNEQFF,TGTGCCACCAGCAGAGATTGGGGGGGATTTTACAATGAGCAGTTCTTC
many,TRBJ2-7,NA,TRBV14,CASSQLEGNWHRNEQYF,TGTGCCAGCAGCCAATTAGAGGGGAACTGGCATAGGAACGAGCAGTACTTC
NA,TRBJ2-1,TRBD1,TRBV5-1,CASSLHRGDFNEQFF,TGCGCCAGCAGCTTGCACAGGGGAGACTTCAATGAGCAGTTCTTC
NA,TRBJ1-1,NA,TRBV12-5,CASGLVRSVRTVHTEAFF,TGTGCTAGTGGTTTGGTAAGGAGCGTGAGAACAGTTCACACTGAAGCTTTCTTT
few,TRBJ2-3,NA,TRBV2,CASSREITDTQYF,TGTGCCAGCAGTAGGGAGATCACAGATACGCAGTATTTT
NA,TRBJ2-2,TRBD1,TRBV30,CAWSVKGARTGELFF,TGTGCCTGGAGTGTAAAGGGGGCGCGCACCGGGGAGCTGTTTTTT
NA,TRBJ1-1,NA,TRBV20-1,CSARGTEAVEYTEAFF,TGCAGTGCTAGAGGAACGGAGGCAGTGGAGTACACTGAAGCTTTCTTT
NA,TRBJ2-1,NA,TRBV7-2,CASSPGTQRSYNEQFF,TGTGCCAGCAGCCCCGGGACACAACGCTCCTACAATGAGCAGTTCTTC
NA,TRBJ2-7,NA,TRBV20-1,CSAGGRADSEQYF,TGCAGTGCCGGGGGCAGGGCCGACTCTGAGCAGTACTTC
many,TRBJ1-1,NA,TRBV5-1,CASSLVTDMNTEAFF,TGCGCCAGCAGCTTGGTGACAGACATGAACACTGAAGCTTTCTTT
NA,TRBJ2-3,NA,TRBV9,CASSVLTDTQYF,TGTGCCAGCAGCGTACTAACAGATACGCAGTATTTT
few,TRBJ2-7,NA,TRBV6-5,CASSYSNAQSYEQYF,TGTGCCAGCAGTTACTCGAACGCCCAATCCTACGAGCAGTACTTC
few,TRBJ2-1,NA,TRBV19,CASRQDRSSYNEQFF,TGTGCCAGTAGACAAGACAGAAGCTCCTACAATGAGCAGTTCTTC
NA,TRBJ2-4,TRBD1,TRBV12-3/TRBV12-4,CASSRTGGVDKNIQYF,TGTGCCAGCAGTCGAACAGGGGGCGTCGACAAAAACATTCAGTACTTC
NA,TRBJ2-3,TRBD2,TRBV7-8,CASSLALSGGRSNTDTQYF,TGTGCCAGCAGCTTAGCGTTAAGCGGGGGCCGATCCAACACAGATACGCAGTATTTT
few,TRBJ2-7,TRBD1,TRBV2,CASSDPRGTALYEQYF,TGTGCCAGCAGTGACCCAAGGGGGACAGCCCTGTACGAGCAGTACTTC
NA,TRBJ2-3,NA,TRBV7-2,CASSLETGARTQYF,TGTGCCAGCAGCTTAGAGACGGGAGCACGAACGCAGTATTTT
once,TRBJ2-1,NA,TRBV7-9,CASSSPWAGGNEQFF,TGTGCCAGCAGCTCCCCTTGGGCTGGTGGCAATGAGCAGTTCTTC
NA,TRBJ1-5,NA,TRBV6-6,CASSYSTSGDSNQPQHF,TGTGCCAGCAGTTACTCGACGTCGGGGGATAGCAATCAGCCCCAGCATTTT
few,TRBJ2-3,NA,TRBV18,CASSPTALDTQYF,TGTGCCAGCTCACCGACTGCCCTTGATACGCAGTATTTT
few,TRBJ2-7,TRBD1,TRBV7-2,CASSLWATGWYEQYF,TGTGCCAGCAGCTTGTGGGCGACAGGGTGGTACGAGCAGTACTTC
NA,TRBJ1-6,TRBD1,TRBV12-3/TRBV12-4,CASSQGQGYNSPLHF,TGTGCCAGCAGCCAGGGACAGGGGTATAATTCACCCCTCCACTTT
NA,TRBJ1-2,NA,TRBV29-1,CSVRGQNYGYTF,TGCAGCGTTAGAGGGCAGAACTATGGCTACACCTTC
few,TRBJ2-1,NA,TRBV20-1,CSAREGLGGGRSAYNEQFF,TGCAGTGCTAGAGAGGGATTAGGGGGCGGGAGGAGCGCCTACAATGAGCAGTTCTTC
many,TRBJ2-1,NA,TRBV7-2,CASSFGVGYNEQFF,TGTGCCAGCAGCTTCGGGGTCGGGTACAATGAGCAGTTCTTC
few,TRBJ1-1,NA,TRBV29-1,CSVLLQDVNTEAFF,TGCAGCGTTCTCCTACAGGACGTAAACACTGAAGCTTTCTTT
NA,TRBJ2-1,NA,TRBV3-1,CASSQEEAEQFF,TGTGCCAGCAGCCAAGAGGAGGCTGAGCAGTTCTTC
NA,TRBJ2-5,NA,TRBV6-5,CASSYSDGVTQYF,TGTGCCAGCAGTTACTCTGATGGGGTGACCCAGTACTTC
NA,TRBJ2-5,TRBD1,TRBV12-5,CASGPSGQGIWGQETQYF,TGTGCTAGTGGTCCCTCAGGACAGGGAATTTGGGGCCAAGAGACCCAGTACTTC
few,TRBJ2-5,TRBD1,TRBV5-1,CASSLGTGTQETQYF,TGCGCCAGCAGCTTGGGGACAGGCACCCAAGAGACCCAGTACTTC
few,TRBJ2-7,NA,TRBV7-8,CASRQGGPYEQYF,TGTGCCAGCAGACAGGGAGGGCCCTACGAGCAGTACTTC
NA,TRBJ2-7,NA,TRBV7-6,CASSSEDSSYEQYF,TGTGCCAGCAGCTCCGAAGACAGCTCCTACGAGCAGTACTTC
NA,TRBJ2-3,TRBD2,TRBV4-2,CASSEAGEDTQYF,TGTGCCAGCAGCGAAGCGGGAGAGGATACGCAGTATTTT
NA,TRBJ1-1,NA,TRBV2,CASSAVWTRNTEAFF,TGTGCCAGCAGTGCCGTTTGGACTAGGAACACTGAAGCTTTCTTT
many,TRBJ2-5,NA,TRBV7-2,CASSLGVRETQYF,TGTGCCAGCAGCTTAGGCGTACGGGAGACCCAGTACTTC
few,TRBJ2-2,TRBD2,TRBV5-6,CASSPPGLAGVTGELFF,TGTGCCAGCAGCCCCCCGGGACTAGCGGGAGTCACCGGGGAGCTGTTTTTT
NA,TRBJ2-3,NA,TRBV20-1,CSARALTTQYF,TGCAGTGCTAGAGCCCTCACCACGCAGTATTTT
few,TRBJ2-1,NA,TRBV5-4,CASSLEPSSYNEQFF,TGTGCCAGCAGCTTGGAGCCCAGCTCCTACAATGAGCAGTTCTTC
NA,TRBJ1-1,NA,TRBV7-9,CASSLMGSNTEAFF,TGTGCCAGCAGCTTAATGGGGAGCAACACTGAAGCTTTCTTT
few,TRBJ2-1,TRBD2,TRBV12-3/TRBV12-4,CASRAGTSGGNEQFF,TGTGCCAGCAGGGCCGGGACTAGCGGGGGTAATGAGCAGTTCTTC